This is a list of T cell receptor beta chains from one sample in a study of a mutant IDH1 vaccine in newly diagnosed glioma. TCRdb keeps only in-frame clones here, not all; method: immunoSEQ multiplex PCR. The sample lists tens of thousands of clones; around 80% were seen once. Their antigens remain unidentified. The starting material was PBMCs, obtained from a glioma patient whose treatment included an IDH1 peptide vaccine. The receptors here all came from a young man with glioma. Each CDR3 is given with its conserved first and last residue. Fields, in order: V gene, clone size, D gene, J gene, CDR3 protein, CDR3 DNA. D genes are given only for firm matches. Only part of the rows carry a size: once, few, many, or a class if the clone is expanded.

>TRBV7-2|NA|NA|TRBJ2-7
CASSPLEKGPTLAEQYF
TGTGCCAGCAGCCCCCTAGAAAAGGGCCCAACCCTCGCAGAGCAGTACTTC
>TRBV30|once|NA|TRBJ2-3
CAWSLKSGGTDTQYF
TGTGCCTGGAGTCTAAAGTCAGGGGGCACAGATACGCAGTATTTT
>TRBV19|NA|NA|TRBJ2-3
CASSIGGGTDTQYF
TGTGCCAGTAGTATAGGCGGGGGCACAGATACGCAGTATTTT
>TRBV5-4|few|TRBD2|TRBJ2-7
CASSSTVAGTYEQYF
TGTGCCAGCAGCTCGACCGTAGCGGGAACCTACGAGCAGTACTTC
>TRBV5-1|NA|NA|TRBJ1-5
CASSLDGGEQPQHF
TGCGCCAGCAGCTTGGACGGGGGGGAGCAGCCCCAGCATTTT
>TRBV27|NA|NA|TRBJ2-7
CASSLLHSYEQYF
TGTGCCAGCAGTTTATTACATTCCTACGAGCAGTACTTC
>TRBV25-1|NA|TRBD1|TRBJ2-7
CASSEGPSDRYFSYEQYF
TGTGCCAGCAGTGAAGGTCCCTCGGACAGGTACTTCTCCTACGAGCAGTACTTC
>TRBV27|few|TRBD1|TRBJ1-2
CASSSIRTGNYGYTF
TGTGCCAGCAGTTCCATCCGGACAGGGAACTATGGCTACACCTTC
>TRBV4-2|NA|NA|TRBJ1-2
CASSQDGSPYGYTF
TGTGCCAGCAGCCAAGATGGCAGTCCCTATGGCTACACCTTC
>TRBV6-5|NA|TRBD1|TRBJ2-1
CASSYLTGAYNEQFF
TGTGCCAGCAGTTACTTGACAGGGGCCTACAATGAGCAGTTCTTC
>TRBV12-5|NA|NA|TRBJ2-3
CASALLRDTYTDTQYF
TGTGCTAGTGCCCTCCTCCGGGACACCTACACAGATACGCAGTATTTT
>TRBV19|NA|TRBD1|TRBJ1-1
CASSGGDSITMNTEAFF
TGTGCCAGTAGTGGGGGGGACAGCATAACTATGAACACTGAAGCTTTCTTT
>TRBV11-1|NA|TRBD1|TRBJ1-5
CASSQDRGPNQPQHF
TGTGCCAGCAGCCAGGACAGGGGACCCAATCAGCCCCAGCATTTT
>TRBV15|NA|NA|TRBJ2-7
CATSRDAGEQYF
TGTGCCACCAGCAGAGACGCCGGGGAGCAGTACTTC
>TRBV12-5|NA|NA|TRBJ1-5
CASGLRTVPNQPQHF
TGTGCTAGTGGTTTGCGGACAGTCCCTAATCAGCCCCAGCATTTT
>TRBV9|NA|NA|TRBJ2-6
CASSSEEGLSGANVLTF
TGTGCCAGCAGCTCCGAGGAGGGACTCTCTGGGGCCAACGTCCTGACTTTC
>TRBV25-1|NA|NA|TRBJ2-4
CASSVIVAAGNIQYF
TGTGCCAGCAGTGTCATAGTAGCGGCGGGAAACATTCAGTACTTC
>TRBV9|NA|NA|TRBJ1-3
CASSAELSGGRWNTIYF
TGTGCCAGCAGCGCCGAACTCAGCGGGGGTCGGTGGAACACCATATATTTT
>TRBV19|NA|NA|TRBJ1-4
CASSSSKGEKLFF
TGTGCCAGTAGTTCTAGCAAAGGAGAAAAACTGTTTTTT
>TRBV12-5|NA|TRBD1|TRBJ1-1
CASVGRGQGMNTEAFF
TGTGCTAGTGTGGGCCGGGGACAGGGGATGAACACTGAAGCTTTCTTT
>TRBV6-5|NA|TRBD1|TRBJ1-1
CASSPTGGSTEAFF
TGTGCCAGCAGCCCGACAGGGGGAAGCACTGAAGCTTTCTTT
>TRBV9|NA|TRBD1|TRBJ1-1
CASSLFRDSRLGTEAFF
TGTGCCAGCAGCCTATTCCGGGACAGCCGTTTGGGCACTGAAGCTTTCTTT
>TRBV7-9|NA|NA|TRBJ2-1
CASSSDWGYNEQFF
TGTGCCAGCAGCTCCGATTGGGGCTACAATGAGCAGTTCTTC
>TRBV5-6|NA|NA|TRBJ2-7
CASSLTDEQYF
TGTGCCAGCAGCTTGACCGACGAGCAGTACTTC
>TRBV19|few|NA|TRBJ1-1
CASSMGLDTEAFF
TGTGCCAGTAGTATGGGGTTGGACACTGAAGCTTTCTTT
>TRBV6-4|NA|NA|TRBJ1-1
CASSVRGDTEAFF
TGTGCCAGCAGTGTTCGGGGAGACACTGAAGCTTTCTTT
>TRBV5-8|NA|TRBD1|TRBJ1-1
CASSPFGYRGTEAFF
TGTGCCAGCAGCCCCTTTGGCTACAGGGGCACTGAAGCTTTCTTT
>TRBV25-1|NA|TRBD2|TRBJ2-5
CASSEWGAGGETQYF
TGTGCCAGCAGTGAATGGGGGGCGGGAGGAGAGACCCAGTACTTC
>TRBV7-9|NA|NA|TRBJ2-7
CASSALRDEQYF
TGTGCCAGCAGCGCCCTCAGAGACGAGCAGTACTTC
>TRBV29-1|NA|TRBD1|TRBJ2-5
CSVRDRGQETQYF
TGCAGCGTCCGGGACAGGGGGCAGGAGACCCAGTACTTC
>TRBV27|NA|NA|TRBJ1-3
CASSFGNTIYF
TGTGCCAGCAGTTTTGGAAACACCATATATTTT
>TRBV7-9|NA|TRBD1|TRBJ1-1
CASSWDSLNTEAFF
TGTGCCAGCAGCTGGGACAGCCTGAACACTGAAGCTTTCTTT
>TRBV19|NA|NA|TRBJ1-5
CASSVGAGGNQPQHF
TGTGCCAGTAGTGTGGGGGCAGGGGGCAATCAGCCCCAGCATTTT
>TRBV7-9|NA|TRBD1|TRBJ2-2
CASSFLGGHTGELFF
TGTGCCAGCAGCTTTCTAGGGGGCCACACCGGGGAGCTGTTTTTT
>TRBV20-1|NA|NA|TRBJ2-5
CSAAGEETQYF
TGCAGTGCAGCAGGGGAAGAGACCCAGTACTTC
>TRBV30|NA|TRBD1|TRBJ2-7
CAWTQGVTYEQYF
TGTGCCTGGACACAGGGGGTAACCTACGAGCAGTACTTC
>TRBV18|NA|TRBD2|TRBJ2-7
CASSLTSGSSYEQYF
TGTGCCAGCTCACTCACTAGCGGGAGTTCCTACGAGCAGTACTTC
>TRBV10-2|NA|NA|TRBJ2-7
CASSEARYSEQYF
TGCGCCAGCAGTGAGGCTAGATACTCCGAGCAGTACTTC
>TRBV10-3|few|TRBD1|TRBJ1-1
CAIMRQGAVEAFF
TGTGCCATCATGAGGCAGGGGGCGGTGGAGGCTTTCTTT
>TRBV29-1|NA|TRBD1|TRBJ2-5
CSVEGSRGIAGETQYF
TGCAGCGTTGAAGGTTCCAGGGGGATAGCAGGGGAGACCCAGTACTTC
>TRBV6-5|NA|TRBD1|TRBJ2-5
CASSKPGGAETQYF
TGTGCCAGCAGTAAACCAGGGGGCGCCGAGACCCAGTACTTC